These 24 T cell receptor beta chains share one sample of origin, sequenced in a study of T cells after yellow fever vaccination. TCRdb itself ran the 5' RACE reads through MiXCR, one entry per CDR3 protein. This repertoire shows 450,000 to 600,000 distinct CDR3 sequences, 13% found once; its top ten account for about 14%. Sequencing used PBMCs, obtained on the day of the yellow fever booster vaccination. All receptors derive from a man aged 30 to 39 who received the YFV17D yellow fever vaccine.

This clonotype was counted between two and nine times. The chain links TRBV29-1 to TRBJ1-2; 10 bases map to TRBD1. V lost 6 bases and J lost 4; bases outside the gene matches: 5. CDR1 and CDR2 (germline): SQVTM, ANQGSEA. CDR3 length: 13 amino acids. CDR3 in DNA: TGCAGCGTCCTGACAGGGGGCACCTATGGCTACACCTTC. Translated: CSVLTGGTYGYTF.

The chain uses TRBV24-1 and TRBJ2-7; 8 bases map to TRBD1. The CDR3 covers 14 residues. Germline V lookup: CDR1 KGHDR, CDR2 SFDVKD. V shed 6 bases and J 5 bases; nucleotides not matched to a gene: 8. The CDR3 loop reads CATSPGQGRNEQYF. CDR3 bases: TGTGCCACCAGTCCTGGACAGGGTCGAAACGAGCAGTACTTC.

This clonotype was seen a few times. V and J are TRBV7-2 and TRBJ1-4, with a tentative D call TRBD1 (6 bases). Germline V lookup: CDR1 SGHTA, CDR2 FQGNSA. This CDR3 region has 12 residues. V was cut by 5 bases and J by 7 bases, with 8 bases left in between. Here the CDR3 DNA reads TGTGCCAGCAGCCACAGGGCTGAAAAACTGTTTTTT. Translated, it gives CASSHRAEKLFF.

This clonotype was observed a handful of times. The V and J genes are TRBV29-1 and TRBJ2-7; 7 bases line up with TRBD1. There are 14 residues in the CDR3. Germline CDR1 is SQVTM and CDR2 is ANQGSEA. V was pared by 6 bases and J by 2 bases, with 10 bases of the junction left unmatched. The CDR3 loop is CSVAPTGNPYEQYF. The DNA for the CDR3 is TGCAGCGTGGCGCCGACAGGGAACCCCTACGAGCAGTACTTC.

The CDR3 here is CASSIVYSLLNTEAFF. CDR3 DNA sequence: TGTGCCAGTAGTATAGTCTACAGCCTTTTGAACACTGAAGCTTTCTTT. J is TRBJ1-1 and V is TRBV19; the D is unclear. V was cut by 1 base and J by 0 bases, with 12 bases left in between. CDR1 is LNHDA and CDR2 is SQIVND in the germline V gene (reference sequence). The CDR3 runs to 16 residues.

The V and J genes are TRBV24-1 and TRBJ2-1, with 7 bases identical to TRBD2. CDR1 and CDR2 from the germline V gene are KGHDR and SFDVKD. The CDR3 totals 16 residues. V was clipped by 2 bases and J by 0 bases; unmatched bases: 3. CDR3 region: CATSDSLARSYNEQFF. For the CDR3, the DNA is TGTGCCACCAGTGATTCACTAGCGCGCTCCTACAATGAGCAGTTCTTC.

The chain uses TRBV6-5 and TRBJ2-7; D may correspond to TRBD1 or TRBD2 (6 bases each). CDR3 length: 15 residues. Looked up from germline, CDR1 is MNHEY and CDR2 is SVGAGI. Trimming pared 4 bases from V and 2 bases from J, leaving 15 bases between. The CDR3 sequence: CASSSGGLRAYEQYF. The DNA for the CDR3 is TGTGCCAGCAGTTCCGGGGGCCTGAGGGCCTACGAGCAGTACTTC.

This clonotype has at least ten counts. The CDR3 DNA follows: TGCAGTGCAACGAGCGAGGGAAGCTCCTACGAGCAGTACTTC. Protein: CSATSEGSSYEQYF. The gene calls are TRBV20-1 and TRBJ2-7; D may be TRBD2 (5 bases). Looked up from germline, CDR1 is DFQATT and CDR2 is SNEGSKA (reference sequence). The length of the CDR3 is 14 residues. Trimming stripped 6 bases from V and 0 bases from J, with 15 bases between.

The sample holds many counts of this clonotype. The rearrangement links TRBV3-1 to TRBJ2-1, with TRBD1 matching over 7 bases. This CDR3 spans 15 amino acids. V trimming: 0 bases; J trimming: 2 bases; junction bases outside the gene matches: 1. The V gene's germline CDR1 is LGHDT and CDR2 YNNKEL (reference sequence). The CDR3 sequence is CASSQDRGPYNEQFF. CDR3 sequence (DNA): TGTGCCAGCAGCCAAGATAGGGGGCCCTACAATGAGCAGTTCTTC.

This clonotype was picked up one time. This chain links TRBV12-3 or TRBV12-4 with TRBJ2-5; a possible D gene is TRBD2 (5 bases). The ends were cut back, 5 bases at V and 4 bases at J, with 14 bases in the middle. The CDR3 runs to 14 residues. The CDR3 reads CASSGARGVETQYF. The CDR3 DNA reads as TGTGCCAGCAGTGGCGCCCGGGGAGTAGAGACCCAGTACTTC.

There are a few counts of this clonotype. CDR3 sequence: CASSLEVYSPLHF. The CDR3 bases are TGTGCCAGCAGCTTAGAAGTCTATTCACCCCTCCACTTT. The gene calls are TRBV7-6 and TRBJ1-6; D uncertain. Germline V CDR1 and CDR2: SGHVS, FNYEAQ. Trimming pared 1 base from V and 8 bases from J, leaving 6 bases between. This CDR3 has 13 residues. The variable domain in full, completed from reference TRBV7-6 and TRBJ1-6, reads GAGVSQSPRYKVTKRGQDVALRCDPISGHVSLYWYRQALGQGPEFLTYFNYEAQQDKSGLPNDRFSAERPEGSISTLTIQRTEQRDSAMYRCASSLEVYSPLHFGNGTRLTVT.

This clonotype was recorded many times. This chain joins TRBV7-2 and TRBJ2-2; tentative D call: TRBD1 (5 bases). Trimming left V 6 bases short and J 5 bases short, with 13 bases between. The CDR3 consists of 14 residues. CDR1 and CDR2 from the germline V gene are SGHTA and FQGNSA. The CDR3 DNA follows: TGTGCCAGCAGACCCACAGGCTCGACCGGGGAGCTGTTTTTT. This encodes CASRPTGSTGELFF.

This clonotype was observed many times. V and J are TRBV5-1 and TRBJ2-3; a possible D gene is TRBD2 (5 bases). Germline CDR1 and CDR2: SGHRS and YFSETQ. The length of the CDR3 is 14 residues. The germline V and J ends were trimmed by 2 bases and 5 bases, with 12 bases remaining between them. For the CDR3, the DNA is TGCGCCAGCAGCTTAGGCGGGTATCGAGATACGCAGTATTTT. It translates to CASSLGGYRDTQYF.

The V gene is TRBV4-2, the J gene TRBJ2-2, with 8 bases identical to TRBD1. Unmatched junction bases numbered 7, after V lost 4 bases and J lost 3 bases. CDR1 and CDR2 (germline): LGHNA, YNFKEQ. CDR3 length equals 16 residues. In DNA form, the CDR3 reads TGTGCCAGCAGCCTAAGGACAGGGAGTTACACCGGGGAGCTGTTTTTT. Amino acid sequence: CASSLRTGSYTGELFF.

The chain employs TRBV11-2 and TRBJ2-3; D is perhaps TRBD1 or TRBD2 (5 bases each). The V gene's germline CDR1 is SGHAT and CDR2 FQNNGV. V was clipped by 3 bases and J by 8 bases, with 18 bases between them. This CDR3 has 15 residues. This CDR3 is CASSFRDLAHGTQYF. CDR3 bases: TGTGCCAGCAGCTTCCGGGACCTCGCGCATGGTACGCAGTATTTT. Looking up the rest from reference TRBV11-2 and TRBJ2-3 gives the full variable domain: EAGVAQSPRYKIIEKRQSVAFWCNPISGHATLYWYQQILGQGPKLLIQFQNNGVVDDSQLPKDRFSAERLKGVDSTLKIQPAKLEDSAVYLCASSFRDLAHGTQYFGPGTRLTVL.

This chain uses TRBV6-1 with TRBJ2-1; perhaps TRBD2 as D (6 bases). Germline lookup yields CDR1 MNHNS and CDR2 SASEGT. The CDR3 spans 13 residues. The V end lost 5 bases, the J end lost 15 bases, and 20 bases lay between the germline ends. Written as DNA, the CDR3 is TGTGCCAGCAGTCCTCCACTAGCCCCGGCGTGGTTCTTC. The encoded protein is CASSPPLAPAWFF.

The gene calls are TRBV4-3 and TRBJ2-7, with 7 positions matching TRBD2. With V trimmed by 3 bases and J by 5 bases, 4 bases remained unmatched. This CDR3 spans 13 amino acids. Looked up from germline, CDR1 is LGHNA and CDR2 is YSLEER. The CDR3 DNA sequence: TGCGCCAGCAGCCAGCCGGGACTAAACGAGCAGTACTTC. Amino acid sequence: CASSQPGLNEQYF.

This chain links TRBV28 with TRBJ1-2; weak D call: TRBD1 (6 bases). Germline-derived CDR1 and CDR2 are MDHEN and SYDVKM. V was trimmed by 4 bases and J by 7 bases, leaving 16 bases between them. The CDR3 contains 14 residues. The CDR3 loop reads CASSYAQGGFGYTF. The CDR3 nucleotides read TGTGCCAGCAGTTATGCACAGGGCGGGTTTGGCTACACCTTC.

The chain is built from TRBV7-2 and TRBJ2-7; D ambiguous. The V gene's germline CDR1 is SGHTA and CDR2 FQGNSA. V lost 2 bases and J 1 base, leaving 9 bases between the germline ends. The CDR3 covers 14 residues. The DNA of the CDR3 is TGTGCCAGCAGCTTATCTGCAGCTTCCTACGAGCAGTACTTC. Protein: CASSLSAASYEQYF.

This chain links TRBV4-3 with TRBJ2-3; TRBD2 matches 12 bases. The CDR3 contains 18 residues. V shed 3 bases and J 2 bases; nucleotides not matched to a gene: 9. Germline-derived CDR1 and CDR2 are LGHNA and YSLEER. The CDR3 loop reads CASSQELGLAGLTDTQYF. The CDR3 DNA follows: TGCGCCAGCAGCCAGGAACTCGGACTAGCGGGACTCACAGATACGCAGTATTTT.

In this sample, this clonotype turned up once. This sequence joins TRBV6-2 or TRBV6-3 and TRBJ2-1; D gene uncertain. Trimming removed 7 bases from V and 6 bases from J, with 19 bases in between. The germline V gene has CDR1 MNHEY and CDR2 SVGEGT. The CDR3 has 15 amino acids. In DNA, the CDR3 is TGTGCCAGCATGTCAATCGGGCAATTTACCAATGAGCAGTTCTTC. Amino acids: CASMSIGQFTNEQFF.

V is TRBV5-1 and J is TRBJ2-7; 13 bases agree with TRBD2. The junction had 11 bases not matched to a gene; V was cut back by 4 bases and J by 7 bases. Looked up from germline, CDR1 is SGHRS and CDR2 is YFSETQ. This CDR3 region has 16 residues. The CDR3 sequence is CASSNGLAGARVEQYF. In nucleotides, the CDR3 is TGCGCCAGCAGCAACGGACTAGCGGGAGCTCGGGTAGAGCAGTACTTC.

V gene TRBV6-2 or TRBV6-3 combines with J gene TRBJ2-3, with D unclear. Germline values: CDR1 MNHEY, CDR2 SVGEGT. Trimming removed 2 bases from V and 5 bases from J, with 14 bases in between. CDR3 length equals 15 residues. The CDR3 DNA sequence: TGTGCCAGCAGTTACAATCTGCCCAGGTTAGATACGCAGTATTTT. It specifies CASSYNLPRLDTQYF.

This clonotype was seen a few times. This chain links TRBV29-1 with TRBJ2-7, with D possibly matching TRBD2 (6 bases). V gave up 4 bases and J gave up 5 bases, with 18 bases separating them. The germline CDR1 and CDR2 sequences are SQVTM and ANQGSEA. The CDR3 has 14 amino acids. The CDR3 spells CSVGSRLGSHEQYF. CDR3 nucleotides: TGCAGCGTTGGTTCCCGACTAGGGTCCCACGAGCAGTACTTC.